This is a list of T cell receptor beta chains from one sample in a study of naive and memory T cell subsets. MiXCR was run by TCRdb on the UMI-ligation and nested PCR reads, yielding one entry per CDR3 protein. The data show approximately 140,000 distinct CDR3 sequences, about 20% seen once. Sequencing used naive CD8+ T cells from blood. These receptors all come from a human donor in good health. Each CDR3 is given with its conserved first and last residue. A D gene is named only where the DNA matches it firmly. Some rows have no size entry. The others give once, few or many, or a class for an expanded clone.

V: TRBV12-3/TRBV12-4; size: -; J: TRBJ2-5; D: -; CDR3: CASSVDTPYQETQYF; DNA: TGTGCCAGCAGTGTGGATACACCGTACCAAGAGACCCAGTACTTC
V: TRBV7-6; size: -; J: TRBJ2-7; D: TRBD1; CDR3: CASSLAGTGAYEQYF; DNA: TGTGCCAGCAGCTTAGCCGGGACAGGAGCCTACGAGCAGTACTTC
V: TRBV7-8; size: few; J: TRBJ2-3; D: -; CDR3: CASSLAGSTDTQYF; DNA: TGTGCCAGCAGCTTAGCGGGAAGCACAGATACGCAGTATTTT
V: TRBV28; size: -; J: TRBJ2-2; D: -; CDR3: CASSFRERNTGELFF; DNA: TGTGCCAGCAGTTTTCGGGAGAGGAACACCGGGGAGCTGTTTTTT
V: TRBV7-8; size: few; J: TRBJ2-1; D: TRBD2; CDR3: CASSSGLAGVIHEQFF; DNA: TGTGCCAGCAGCTCTGGACTAGCGGGAGTAATTCATGAGCAGTTCTTC
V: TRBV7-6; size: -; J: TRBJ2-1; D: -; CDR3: CASSFSPTSYNEQFF; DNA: TGTGCCAGCAGCTTTTCCCCGACTTCCTACAATGAGCAGTTCTTC
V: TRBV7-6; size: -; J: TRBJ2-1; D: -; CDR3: CASSSDGTYNEQFF; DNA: TGTGCCAGCAGCTCCGACGGAACCTACAATGAGCAGTTCTTC
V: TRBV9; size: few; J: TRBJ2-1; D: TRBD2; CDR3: CASSVGLAGDSEQFF; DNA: TGTGCCAGCAGCGTTGGACTAGCGGGAGACAGTGAGCAGTTCTTC
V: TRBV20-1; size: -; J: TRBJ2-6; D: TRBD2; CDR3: CSALGLAGTGANVLTF; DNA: TGCAGTGCCTTGGGACTAGCGGGAACTGGGGCCAACGTCCTGACTTTC
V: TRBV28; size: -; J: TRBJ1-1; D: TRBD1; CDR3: CASTRAGTGYTEAFF; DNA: TGTGCCAGCACGCGAGCGGGGACAGGGTACACTGAAGCTTTCTTT
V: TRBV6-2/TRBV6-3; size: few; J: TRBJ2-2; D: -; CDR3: CASSWRGPNTGELFF; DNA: TGTGCCAGCAGTTGGCGAGGGCCCAACACCGGGGAGCTGTTTTTT
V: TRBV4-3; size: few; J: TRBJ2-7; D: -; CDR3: CASSQDRGDYEQYF; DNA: TGCGCCAGCAGCCAAGATAGGGGGGACTACGAGCAGTACTTC
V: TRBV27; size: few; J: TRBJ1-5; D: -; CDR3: CASSPRREWSQPQHF; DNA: TGTGCCAGCAGTCCCCGCAGGGAATGGAGTCAGCCCCAGCATTTT
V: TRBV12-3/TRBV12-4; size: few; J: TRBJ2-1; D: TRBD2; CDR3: CASSSPPRLARDEQFF; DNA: TGTGCCAGCAGTTCCCCTCCCCGACTAGCTCGCGATGAGCAGTTCTTC
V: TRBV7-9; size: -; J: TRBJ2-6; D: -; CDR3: CASEHRDVSPGANVLTF; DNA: TGTGCCAGCGAACACAGGGATGTGTCGCCTGGGGCCAACGTCCTGACTTTC
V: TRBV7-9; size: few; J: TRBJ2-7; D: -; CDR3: CASSIGVRYEQYF; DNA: TGTGCCAGCAGCATAGGGGTCCGCTACGAGCAGTACTTC
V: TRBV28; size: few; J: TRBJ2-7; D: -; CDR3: CASSPFVLPPGGYEQYF; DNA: TGTGCCAGCAGTCCCTTTGTGTTGCCCCCAGGTGGCTACGAGCAGTACTTC
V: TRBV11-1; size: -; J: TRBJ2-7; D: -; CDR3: CASSSKPGELPREQYF; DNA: TGTGCCAGCAGCTCCAAACCGGGGGAGCTTCCTAGAGAGCAGTACTTC
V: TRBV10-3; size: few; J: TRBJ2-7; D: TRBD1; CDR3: CAISGPGQGIYEQYF; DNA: TGTGCCATCAGTGGGCCGGGACAGGGGATCTACGAGCAGTACTTC
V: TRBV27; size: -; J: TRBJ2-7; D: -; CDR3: CASSYSGRYEQYF; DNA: TGTGCCAGCAGTTATTCAGGAAGGTACGAGCAGTACTTC
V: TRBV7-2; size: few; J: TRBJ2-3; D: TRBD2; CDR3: CASSPLAGGSPDTQYF; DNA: TGTGCCAGCAGCCCCCTAGCGGGAGGAAGCCCAGATACGCAGTATTTT
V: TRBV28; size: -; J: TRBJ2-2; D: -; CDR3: CVTGNTGELFF; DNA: TGTGTCACAGGGAACACCGGGGAGCTGTTTTTT
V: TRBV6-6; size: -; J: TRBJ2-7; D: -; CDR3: CASQGEDRGGYEQYF; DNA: TGTGCCAGCCAAGGGGAAGACAGGGGAGGGTACGAGCAGTACTTC
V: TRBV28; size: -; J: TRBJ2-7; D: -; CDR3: CASSSDRIENEQYF; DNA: TGTGCCAGCAGTTCCGACAGGATCGAAAACGAGCAGTACTTC
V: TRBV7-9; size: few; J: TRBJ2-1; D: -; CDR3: CASSLVGTQLRDEQFF; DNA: TGTGCCAGCAGCTTAGTTGGGACTCAACTACGCGATGAGCAGTTCTTC
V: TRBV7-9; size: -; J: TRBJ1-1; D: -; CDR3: CASSSTGMNTEAFF; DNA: TGTGCCAGCAGCTCAACAGGAATGAACACTGAAGCTTTCTTT
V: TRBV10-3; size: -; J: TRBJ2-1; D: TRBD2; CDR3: CAIWDYDTNEQFF; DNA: TGTGCCATCTGGGACTATGACACCAATGAGCAGTTCTTC
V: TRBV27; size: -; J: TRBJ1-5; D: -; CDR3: CASSLAPASNQPQHF; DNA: TGTGCCAGCAGTTTAGCACCAGCGAGCAATCAGCCCCAGCATTTT
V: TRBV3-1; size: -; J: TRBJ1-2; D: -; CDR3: CASSQDTGGGYGYTF; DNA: TGTGCCAGCAGCCAAGATACCGGGGGCGGATATGGCTACACCTTC
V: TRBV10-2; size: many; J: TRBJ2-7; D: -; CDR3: CASSEDSSYEQYF; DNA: TGCGCCAGCAGTGAGGACAGCTCCTACGAGCAGTACTTC
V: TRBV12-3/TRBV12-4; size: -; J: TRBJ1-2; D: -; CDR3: CASSLGGGSLYGYTF; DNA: TGTGCCAGCAGTTTAGGCGGCGGCAGTTTATATGGCTACACCTTC
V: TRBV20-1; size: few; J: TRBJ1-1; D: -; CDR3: CSASQGTEAFF; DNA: TGCAGTGCTAGTCAGGGCACTGAAGCTTTCTTT
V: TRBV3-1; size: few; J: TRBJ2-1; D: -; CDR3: CASSPYLTSYNEQFF; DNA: TGTGCCAGCAGCCCGTACCTCACCTCCTACAATGAGCAGTTCTTC
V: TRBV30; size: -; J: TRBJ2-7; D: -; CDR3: CAWSPTGVSEQYF; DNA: TGTGCCTGGTCCCCGACAGGAGTCAGTGAGCAGTACTTC
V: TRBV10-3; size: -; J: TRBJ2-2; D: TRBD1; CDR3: CAISERFTNRGSSTGELFF; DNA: TGTGCCATCAGTGAGCGCTTTACGAACAGGGGTTCGAGCACCGGGGAGCTGTTTTTT
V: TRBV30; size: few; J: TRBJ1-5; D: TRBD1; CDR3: CAWSLGQGHQPQHF; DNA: TGTGCCTGGAGTTTGGGACAGGGACATCAGCCCCAGCATTTT
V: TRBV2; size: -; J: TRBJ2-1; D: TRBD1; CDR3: CASSGTGLVEQFF; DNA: TGTGCCAGCAGCGGGACAGGGTTGGTTGAGCAGTTCTTC
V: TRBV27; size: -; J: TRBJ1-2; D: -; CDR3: CASSPLWPNYGYTF; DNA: TGTGCCAGCAGTCCACTGTGGCCCAACTATGGCTACACCTTC